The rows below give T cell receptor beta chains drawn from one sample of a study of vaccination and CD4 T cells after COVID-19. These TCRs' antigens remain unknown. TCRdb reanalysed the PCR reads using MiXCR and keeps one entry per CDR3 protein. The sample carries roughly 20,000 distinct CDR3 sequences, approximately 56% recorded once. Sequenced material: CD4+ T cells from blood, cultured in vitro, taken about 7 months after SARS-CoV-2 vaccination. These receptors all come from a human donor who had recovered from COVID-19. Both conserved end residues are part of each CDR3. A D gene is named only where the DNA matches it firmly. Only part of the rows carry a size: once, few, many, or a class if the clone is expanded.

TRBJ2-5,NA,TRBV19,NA,TGTGCCAGTAGTTCGAGCTTAGGAGAGACCCAGTACTTC,CASSSSLGETQYF
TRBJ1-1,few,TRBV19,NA,TGTGCCAGTAGTATGGCGGGCGGGCACACTGAAGCTTTCTTT,CASSMAGGHTEAFF
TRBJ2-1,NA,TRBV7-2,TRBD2,TGTGCCAGCAGCTTTATAGCGGGACTAGTGAACAATGAGCAGTTCTTC,CASSFIAGLVNNEQFF
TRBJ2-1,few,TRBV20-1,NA,TGCAGTGCTAGAGCTTACAATGAGCAGTTCTTC,CSARAYNEQFF
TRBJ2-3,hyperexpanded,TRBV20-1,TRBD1,TGCAGTGCTACCAGCCCACAAGAAAGACAGGGGGCTTTCACAGATACGCAGTATTTT,CSATSPQERQGAFTDTQYF
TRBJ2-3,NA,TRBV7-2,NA,TGTGCCAGCAGCTTACTGACGAGTGCAGATACGCAGTATTTT,CASSLLTSADTQYF
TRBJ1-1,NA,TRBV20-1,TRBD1,TGCAGTGCTTCGACAGGGGACACTGAAGCTTTCTTT,CSASTGDTEAFF
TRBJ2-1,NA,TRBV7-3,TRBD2,TGTGCCAGCAGCTTATCTGGCGGGAGGATCTCCTACAATGAGCAGTTCTTC,CASSLSGGRISYNEQFF
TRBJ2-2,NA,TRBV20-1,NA,TGCAGTAAAAAGGAGGCAATCACCGGGGAGCTGTTTTTT,CSKKEAITGELFF
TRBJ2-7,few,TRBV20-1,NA,TGCAGTGCTAGGTCGGGTGATTCCTACGAGCAGTACTTC,CSARSGDSYEQYF
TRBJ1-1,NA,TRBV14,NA,TGTGCCAGCAGCCAAGATACAGGGAGCGGATGGACTGAAGCTTTCTTT,CASSQDTGSGWTEAFF
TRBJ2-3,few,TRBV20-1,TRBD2,TGCAGTGCCATCTTAGCGGGCAGACGCACAGATACGCAGTATTTT,CSAILAGRRTDTQYF
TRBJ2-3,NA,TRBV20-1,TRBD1,TGCAGTGCTAGAGGGGGGACAGCAGATACGCAGTATTTT,CSARGGTADTQYF
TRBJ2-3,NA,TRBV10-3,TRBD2,TGTGCCATCAGGGACGACCGGGGACTAGCGGGGTACACAGATACGCAGTATTTT,CAIRDDRGLAGYTDTQYF
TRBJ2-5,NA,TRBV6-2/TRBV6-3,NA,TGTGCCAGCAGTTACGGAAGCGCACAAGAGACCCAGTACTTC,CASSYGSAQETQYF
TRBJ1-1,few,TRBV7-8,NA,TGTGCCAGCAGCTTAGCCCTCACGGGCCGTCGGAAGGTGGACACTGAAGCTTTCTTT,CASSLALTGRRKVDTEAFF
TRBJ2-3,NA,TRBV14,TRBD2,TGTGCCAGCAGCCATCACCGCGGGGGAACAGATACGCAGTATTTT,CASSHHRGGTDTQYF
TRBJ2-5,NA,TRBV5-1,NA,TGCGCCAGCAGCTTGTCCGGCCTTGGGGAGACCCAGTACTTC,CASSLSGLGETQYF
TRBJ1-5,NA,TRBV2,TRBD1,TGTGCCAGCAGCGAACAGGGGGCGCAGGGCAATCAGCCCCAGCATTTT,CASSEQGAQGNQPQHF